This T cell receptor beta chain was found in a study of blood T cells in healthy people across ages. Notes on this clonotype: Its antigen is as yet unknown.

Alongside a J-beta primer mix, a sample-barcoded 5' primer served in a second PCR lasting about 7 to 12 cycles. MiXCR was run by TCRdb on the 5' RACE reads, yielding one entry per CDR3 protein. The table shows 700,000 or so distinct CDR3 sequences, with roughly two fifths occurring only once. This CDR3 is built from 15 residues. The V gene's germline CDR1 is SNHLY and CDR2 FYNNEI. Trimming stripped 2 bases from V and 3 bases from J, with 11 bases between. Study-wide findings and caveats: With age, beta diversity per million T cells declined roughly linearly, significantly by approximately 40.

The specimen was blood. The J gene is TRBJ2-4, the V gene TRBV2, with D unresolved. The source is a man older than 75 in good health. Written as DNA, the CDR3 is TGTGCCAGCAGTGAAAACGGGTCCCGCAAAAACATTCAGTACTTC. Its protein product is CASSENGSRKNIQYF.